These 24 T cell receptor beta chains came from one sample sequenced in a study of T cell changes during pregnancy in multiple sclerosis. TCRdb keeps only in-frame clones here, not all; method: immunoSEQ multiplex PCR. Of approximately 88,000 clones listed, roughly 94% are singletons. The sequencing here drew on peripheral blood, taken in the third trimester of pregnancy. The source of these receptors is a female donor with multiple sclerosis, enrolled in a pregnancy study.

The CDR3 spells CASSRMVEAITGELFF. The CDR3 region has the DNA TGCGCCAGCAGCCGTATGGTCGAGGCCATCACCGGGGAGCTGTTTTTT. The chain links TRBV4-1 to TRBJ2-2, with unresolved D. Germline CDR1 is MGHRA and CDR2 is YSYEKL. V was trimmed by 4 bases and J by 4 bases, leaving 16 bases between them. The CDR3 has 16 amino acids.

The chain carries TRBV28 and TRBJ2-2, with 13 nucleotides matching TRBD2. CDR3 length equals 16 residues. Germline CDR1 and CDR2: MDHEN and SYDVKM. J lost 7 bases, V lost 3 bases, and 5 bases had no gene match. The CDR3 DNA reads TGTGCCAGCAGTTTGACTAGCGGGAGGCTCCACGGGGAGCTGTTTTTT. Its protein is CASSLTSGRLHGELFF. Supplemented by reference TRBV28 and TRBJ2-2, the full variable domain reads DVKVTQSSRYLVKRTGEKVFLECVQDMDHENMFWYRQDPGLGLRLIYFSYDVKMKEKGDIPEGYSVSREKKERFSLILESASTNQTSMYLCASSLTSGRLHGELFFGEGSRLTVL.

This chain connects TRBV19 to TRBJ2-1, with 9 bases matching TRBD1. The CDR3 has 16 amino acids. V lost 4 bases, J lost 9 bases, and 13 bases stayed unmatched. Germline loops: CDR1 LNHDA, CDR2 SQIVND (reference sequence). The CDR3 protein is CASSTLPGQGTGEQFF. The CDR3 DNA sequence: TGTGCCAGTAGTACTTTACCGGGACAGGGTACGGGTGAGCAGTTCTTC.

CDR3 in DNA: TGTGCCAGCTCACCAGGGGGGGCCCTCTATGGCTACACCTTC. The encoded protein is CASSPGGALYGYTF. J is TRBJ1-2 and V is TRBV18, with TRBD1 as a possible D gene (6 bases). Germline CDR1 and CDR2: KGHSH and LQKENI. CDR3 size: 14 residues. The germline V and J ends were trimmed by 2 bases and 4 bases, with 11 bases remaining between them. Combining the CDR3 with reference TRBV18 and TRBJ1-2 gives the whole variable domain NAGVMQNPRHLVRRRGQEARLRCSPMKGHSHVYWYRQLPEEGLKFMVYLQKENIIDESGMPKERFSAEFPKEGPSILRIQQVVRGDSAAYFCASSPGGALYGYTFGSGTRLTVV.

V gene TRBV19 combines with J gene TRBJ1-2, with D possibly being TRBD1 (6 bases). Per the germline V gene, CDR1 is LNHDA and CDR2 is SQIVND (reference sequence). The CDR3 spans 14 residues. V gave up 5 bases and J gave up 5 bases, with 15 bases separating them. CDR3 bases: TGTGCCAGTAGTGGTTTGGGGGCAGGATATGGCTACACCTTC. Residues: CASSGLGAGYGYTF.

With respect to this clone: Other DNA sequences in this specimen translate into the identical CDR3. This chain connects TRBV27 to TRBJ1-1; D may be TRBD1 (6 bases). This CDR3 region has 14 residues. Trimming took off 2 bases at V and 1 base at J, with 8 bases between the two ends. The germline V gene has CDR1 MNHEY and CDR2 SMNVEV (reference sequence). This CDR3 reads CASSLRGGNTEAFF. Written as DNA, the CDR3 is TGTGCCAGCAGTTTAAGGGGGGGGAACACTGAAGCTTTCTTT.

V is TRBV6-6 and J is TRBJ2-7, with 11 bases aligning to TRBD2. V shed 5 bases and J 6 bases; nucleotides not matched to a gene: 9. The CDR3 covers 15 residues. The germline gives CDR1 MNHNY, CDR2 SVGAGI (reference sequence). The CDR3 nucleotides are TGTGCCAGCAGTCCCTTAGCGGGAGGGCCGGGCGAGCAGTACTTC. Amino acid sequence: CASSPLAGGPGEQYF.

The chain uses TRBV5-1 and TRBJ2-5, with a tentative D call TRBD2 (5 bases). This CDR3 has 12 amino acids. Trimming left V 1 base short and J 5 bases short, with 6 bases between. Germline assignment: CDR1 SGHRS and CDR2 YFSETQ. This CDR3 reads CASSLKRETQYF. Written as DNA, the CDR3 is TGCGCCAGCAGCTTGAAGCGGGAGACCCAGTACTTC.

The rearrangement links TRBV7-8 to TRBJ1-4; weak D call: TRBD1 (6 bases). Trimming shortened V by 3 bases and J by 7 bases, and 12 bases separated the two germline ends. Germline V CDR1 and CDR2: SGHVS, FQNEAQ. This CDR3 is built from 14 residues. DNA of the CDR3: TGTGCCAGCAGCTTCCATCTGGGGGCTGAAAAACTGTTTTTT. Amino acid sequence: CASSFHLGAEKLFF.

The CDR3 sequence is CASSSPAYEQYF. The CDR3 DNA follows: TGTGCCAGTAGTTCCCCAGCCTACGAGCAGTACTTC. The chain joins TRBV19 to TRBJ2-7; D is uncertain. CDR3 length equals 12 residues. V was trimmed by 5 bases and J by 2 bases, leaving 7 bases between them. CDR1 is LNHDA and CDR2 is SQIVND in the germline V gene (reference sequence).

The V and J genes are TRBV19 and TRBJ1-5, with 7 bases fitting TRBD1. The CDR3 length is 15 residues. Germline V gives CDR1 LNHDA, CDR2 SQIVND (reference sequence). After removal of 4 bases from V and 1 base from J, the junction contained 4 bases not matched to a gene. The DNA for the CDR3 is TGTGCCAGTAGTACTACAGGGGACAGCAATCAGCCCCAGCATTTT. Translation gives CASSTTGDSNQPQHF.

In regard to this clone: One junction end disagrees with the germline gene, perhaps due to a read error. The V gene is TRBV5-1, the J gene TRBJ2-7; 7 nucleotides align to TRBD1. Per the germline V gene, CDR1 is SGHRS and CDR2 is YFSETQ. This CDR3 is 9 amino acids long. DNA of the CDR3: TGCGCCAGCAGCTTGCCCAGGGGGTTC. It encodes CASSLPRGF. Full variable domain (missing parts from reference TRBV5-1 and TRBJ2-7): KAGVTQTPRYLIKTRGQQVTLSCSPISGHRSVSWYQQTPGQGLQFLFEYFSETQRNKGNFPGRFSGRQFSNSRSEMNVSTLELGDSALYLCASSLPRGFGPGTRLTVT.

The V call is TRBV4-1, the J call TRBJ1-1; the D is unclear. The CDR3 is 14 residues long. CDR1 MGHRA and CDR2 YSYEKL come from the germline V gene. The ends were cut back, 3 bases at V and 5 bases at J, with 13 bases in the middle. The DNA of the CDR3 is TGCGCCAGCAGCCATCGGAGGGCGGTAACTGAAGCTTTCTTT. As protein: CASSHRRAVTEAFF.

This CDR3 is CASSVEASGRNIQYF. The CDR3 bases are TGTGCCAGCAGCGTAGAGGCTAGCGGGAGAAACATTCAGTACTTC. The J gene is TRBJ2-4, the V gene TRBV9; 10 positions agree with TRBD2. V lost 0 bases and J lost 6; bases outside the gene matches: 3. The CDR3 is made up of 15 amino acids. Germline V gene data show CDR1 as SGDLS and CDR2 as YYNGEE.

The chain recombines TRBV9 with TRBJ2-6; tentative D call: TRBD1 (7 bases). Trimming removed 5 bases from V and 3 bases from J, with 12 bases in between. This CDR3 region has 15 residues. Germline assignment: CDR1 SGDLS and CDR2 YYNGEE. CDR3 nucleotide sequence: TGTGCCAGCAGGGGCCAGGGGGGTGGGGCCAACGTCCTGACTTTC. Residues: CASRGQGGGANVLTF.

The chain employs TRBV5-6 and TRBJ2-2; D may be TRBD1 (5 bases). The CDR3 contains 15 residues. Trimming removed 2 bases at V and 4 bases at J, with 12 bases between. Looked up from germline, CDR1 is SGHDT and CDR2 is YYEEEE. For the CDR3, the DNA is TGTGCCAGCAGCTTTGGGCAGGGATCCACCGGGGAGCTGTTTTTT. Amino acids: CASSFGQGSTGELFF.

The J gene is TRBJ1-1, the V gene TRBV11-2, with D hard to call. The CDR3 is 15 residues long. Trimming removed 0 bases from V and 4 bases from J, with 12 bases in between. Germline V CDR1 and CDR2: SGHAT, FQNNGV. The CDR3: CASSLELGPGTEAFF. DNA for the CDR3: TGTGCCAGCAGCTTAGAGCTGGGCCCAGGCACTGAAGCTTTCTTT.

This clone was recorded once. The chain links TRBV21-1 to TRBJ1-1. TRBV21-1 is given as a pseudogene. The CDR3 is 16 residues long. This CDR3 reads CASSKASRREGTEAFF. CDR3 nucleotide sequence: TGTGCCAGCAGCAAAGCGTCCCGGAGAGAAGGCACTGAAGCTTTCTTT.

CDR3 bases: TGTGCCAGCAGCTTAATCGGGGGGAACACCGGGGAGCTGTTTTTT. Translating it yields CASSLIGGNTGELFF. The chain uses TRBV7-9 and TRBJ2-2, with a possible D match to TRBD2 (6 bases). CDR1 and CDR2 (germline): SEHNR, FQNEAQ (reference sequence). The CDR3 extends over 15 amino acids. Trimming pared 2 bases from V and 1 base from J, leaving 8 bases between. Filled out from reference TRBV7-9 and TRBJ2-2, the complete variable domain reads DTGVSQNPRHKITKRGQNVTFRCDPISEHNRLYWYRQTLGQGPEFLTYFQNEAQLEKSRLLSDRFSAERPKGSFSTLEIQRTEQGDSAMYLCASSLIGGNTGELFFGEGSRLTVL.

V is TRBV6-1 and J is TRBJ1-4; 8 positions match TRBD1. Germline trimming cut 5 bases from V and 5 bases from J; bases unmatched to any gene: 7. Germline V gene lookup returns CDR1 MNHNS and CDR2 SASEGT. This CDR3 has 15 amino acids. The CDR3 protein is CASSRGTGVNEKLFF. Here the CDR3 DNA reads TGTGCCAGCAGTAGGGGGACAGGAGTCAATGAAAAACTGTTTTTT.

The chain recombines TRBV19 with TRBJ2-1; TRBD2 aligns across 11 bases. From germline, CDR1 is LNHDA and CDR2 SQIVND (reference sequence). The CDR3 totals 14 residues. V gave up 3 bases and J gave up 8 bases; unmatched junction bases: 3. The CDR3: CASSITSGSYEQFF. In DNA form, the CDR3 reads TGTGCCAGTAGTATCACTAGCGGGAGCTATGAGCAGTTCTTC.

The V and J genes are TRBV2 and TRBJ2-7, with 10 bases identical to TRBD2. Germline CDR1 reads SNHLY; CDR2 reads FYNNEI. The CDR3 length is 13 residues. V dropped 4 bases and J dropped 5; count of bases not matched to a gene: 2. The chain's CDR3 is CASSGLAGNEQYF. DNA for the CDR3: TGTGCCAGCAGTGGACTAGCGGGCAACGAGCAGTACTTC.

The chain carries TRBV5-4 and TRBJ2-7; 13 bases map to TRBD2. With V trimmed by 4 bases and J by 9 bases, 7 bases remained unmatched. CDR1 SGHNT and CDR2 YYREEE come from the germline V gene (reference sequence). The CDR3 consists of 14 residues. The CDR3 DNA reads TGTGCCAGCAGCCTACGGACTAGCGGGAGTGGGCAGTACTTC. Residues: CASSLRTSGSGQYF.

In DNA form, the CDR3 reads TGTGCCTGGAGTGTATCCGGGACTTTGTACCAAGAGACCCAGTACTTC. Protein product: CAWSVSGTLYQETQYF. The rearrangement joins TRBV30 to TRBJ2-5; D may be TRBD2 (6 bases). The CDR3 has 16 residues. CDR1 GTSNPN and CDR2 SVGIG come from the germline V gene (reference sequence). Deletions cut 0 bases from V and 0 bases from J, with 14 bases between.